The 10 T cell receptor beta chains given below trace back to one sample, sequenced in a study of cytomegalovirus exposure and HLA in healthy donors. The PCR ran on 60 Vbeta and 13 Jbeta primers. Repertoires were generated with immunoSEQ multiplex PCR, while TCRdb's copy carries only in-frame clones and drops some. The table has over 150,000 clones, over 65% seen once. Sequencing was done on a sample of PBMCs. The receptors come from a woman aged 55 to 70 in good health and CMV-seropositive.

The J gene is TRBJ2-5, the V gene TRBV5-4; no firm D call. The CDR3 has 13 amino acids. Trimming stripped 10 bases from V and 2 bases from J, with 15 bases between. Germline CDR1 reads SGHNT; CDR2 reads YYREEE (reference sequence). This CDR3 reads CASLLAGQETQYF. As DNA, the CDR3 is TGTGCCTCTCTGTTAGCCGGGCAAGAGACCCAGTACTTC.

V and J are TRBV5-1 and TRBJ2-7, with 8 bases fitting TRBD1. The CDR3 extends over 15 amino acids. Germline values: CDR1 SGHRS, CDR2 YFSETQ. Trimming removed 4 bases from V and 1 base from J; junction bases left unmatched: 7. The CDR3 loop is CASSLTGGLSYEQYF. The CDR3 DNA sequence: TGCGCCAGCAGCCTTACAGGGGGGTTGTCCTACGAGCAGTACTTC.

The gene calls are TRBV11-2 and TRBJ1-3; weak D call: TRBD1 (6 bases). Looked up from germline, CDR1 is SGHAT and CDR2 is FQNNGV. The ends were cut back, 4 bases at V and 2 bases at J, with 9 bases in the middle. The CDR3 covers 14 residues. CDR3 sequence reads: CASSYRAAGNTIYF. The CDR3 nucleotides read TGTGCCAGCAGCTACAGGGCCGCTGGAAACACCATATATTTT.

V gene TRBV7-2 combines with J gene TRBJ2-7; D not certain. The CDR3 totals 13 residues. V was cut by 0 bases and J by 4 bases, with 7 bases left in between. The V gene's germline CDR1 is SGHTA and CDR2 FQGNSA. The CDR3 coding sequence is TGTGCCAGCAGCTTAGCGTCTCTATACGAGCAGTACTTC. Residues: CASSLASLYEQYF.

This rearrangement joins TRBV5-6 to TRBJ2-3; TRBD1 agrees at 7 bases. CDR1 and CDR2 (germline): SGHDT, YYEEEE. There are 16 residues in the CDR3. J lost 0 bases, V lost 2 bases, and 6 bases had no gene match. Here the CDR3 reads CASSLYRGQSTDTQYF. CDR3 sequence (DNA): TGTGCCAGCAGCTTATACAGGGGACAAAGCACAGATACGCAGTATTTT.

CDR3 DNA: TGTGCCAGTAGTACGGGACTAGCGAGCTACGAGCAGTACTTC. This codes for CASSTGLASYEQYF. The chain recombines TRBV19 with TRBJ2-7; 10 nucleotides agree with TRBD2. CDR3 length: 14 amino acids. Losses at the gene ends were 4 bases for V and 3 bases for J; bases not matched to a gene: 3. Germline V lookup: CDR1 LNHDA, CDR2 SQIVND (reference sequence).

The chain is built from TRBV15 and TRBJ1-1; maybe TRBD1 (6 bases). The germline CDR1 and CDR2 sequences are LNHNV and YYDKDF (reference sequence). V was cut by 5 bases and J by 8 bases, with 18 bases left in between. The CDR3 runs to 14 residues. The DNA for the CDR3 is TGTGCCACCAGCGATCGAAAAATCGACAGGGAAGCTTTCTTT. Amino acid sequence: CATSDRKIDREAFF.

Turning to this clone: The identical CDR3 is also encoded by other nucleotide sequences in the sample. The J gene is TRBJ1-5, the V gene TRBV19; a possible D gene is TRBD1 (6 bases). V was trimmed by 6 bases and J by 4 bases, leaving 10 bases between them. CDR3 length: 13 residues. Germline V CDR1 and CDR2: LNHDA, SQIVND (reference sequence). In DNA, the CDR3 is TGTGCCAGTAGGGGACATCGGAATCAGCCCCAGCATTTT. Amino acid sequence: CASRGHRNQPQHF.

The chain couples TRBV11-2 to TRBJ2-7; 14 bases are a match to TRBD2. The V and J ends lost 5 bases and 2 bases, in that order; junction bases with no gene match: 14. The length of the CDR3 is 19 residues. Germline V gives CDR1 SGHAT, CDR2 FQNNGV. This CDR3 reads CASSITGTSGGAGPYEQYF. CDR3 nucleotide sequence: TGTGCCAGCAGCATAACCGGGACTAGCGGGGGAGCCGGGCCCTACGAGCAGTACTTC.

The chain combines TRBV18 with TRBJ2-5; tentative D call: TRBD1 (5 bases). V was trimmed by 3 bases and J by 4 bases, leaving 9 bases between them. CDR1 KGHSH and CDR2 LQKENI come from the germline V gene. The CDR3 runs 13 residues. The CDR3 is CASSPQGRETQYF. CDR3 in DNA: TGTGCCAGCTCACCGCAGGGTAGAGAGACCCAGTACTTC.